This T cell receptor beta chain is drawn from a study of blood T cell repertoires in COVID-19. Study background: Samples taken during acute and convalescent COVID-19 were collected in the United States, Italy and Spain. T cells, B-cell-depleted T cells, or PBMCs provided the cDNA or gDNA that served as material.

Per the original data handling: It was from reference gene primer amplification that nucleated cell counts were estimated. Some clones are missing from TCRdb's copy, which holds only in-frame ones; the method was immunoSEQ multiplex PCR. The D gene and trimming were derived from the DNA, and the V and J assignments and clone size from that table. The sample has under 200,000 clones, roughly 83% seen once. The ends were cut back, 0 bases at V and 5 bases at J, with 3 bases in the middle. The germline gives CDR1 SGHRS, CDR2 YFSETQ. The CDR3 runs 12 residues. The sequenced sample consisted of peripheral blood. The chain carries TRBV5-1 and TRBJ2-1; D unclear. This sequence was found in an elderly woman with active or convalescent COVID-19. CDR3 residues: CASSLANNEQFF. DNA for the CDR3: TGCGCCAGCAGCTTGGCCAACAATGAGCAGTTCTTC. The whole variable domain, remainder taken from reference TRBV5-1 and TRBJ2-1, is KAGVTQTPRYLIKTRGQQVTLSCSPISGHRSVSWYQQTPGQGLQFLFEYFSETQRNKGNFPGRFSGRQFSNSRSEMNVSTLELGDSALYLCASSLANNEQFFGPGTRLTVL.